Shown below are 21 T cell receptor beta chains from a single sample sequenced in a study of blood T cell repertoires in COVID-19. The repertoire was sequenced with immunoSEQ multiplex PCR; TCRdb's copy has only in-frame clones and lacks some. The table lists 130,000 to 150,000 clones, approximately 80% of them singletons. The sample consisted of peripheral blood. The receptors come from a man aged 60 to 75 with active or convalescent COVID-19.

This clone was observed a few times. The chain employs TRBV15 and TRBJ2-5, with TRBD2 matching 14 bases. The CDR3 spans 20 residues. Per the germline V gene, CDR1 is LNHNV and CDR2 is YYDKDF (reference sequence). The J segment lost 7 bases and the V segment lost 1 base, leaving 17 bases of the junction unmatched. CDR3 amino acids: CATSRAAARLAGGPSGTQYF. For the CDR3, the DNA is TGTGCCACCAGCAGAGCCGCCGCGCGACTAGCGGGAGGGCCTAGTGGGACCCAGTACTTC.

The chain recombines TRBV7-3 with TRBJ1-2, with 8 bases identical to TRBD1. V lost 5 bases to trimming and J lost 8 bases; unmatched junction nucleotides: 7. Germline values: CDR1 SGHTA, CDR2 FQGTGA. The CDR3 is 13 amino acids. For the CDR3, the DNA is TGTGCCAGCAGCCCGAGGACAGGGAGCGGCTACACCTTC. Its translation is CASSPRTGSGYTF.

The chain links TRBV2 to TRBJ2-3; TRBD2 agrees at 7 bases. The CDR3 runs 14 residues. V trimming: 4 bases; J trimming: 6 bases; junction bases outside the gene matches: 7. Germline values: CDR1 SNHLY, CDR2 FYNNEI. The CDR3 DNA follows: TGTGCCAGCAGTGTTGGGGGGGGATACGATACGCAGTATTTT. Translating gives CASSVGGGYDTQYF.

The CDR3 region is CASSLQGSPLHF. CDR3 in DNA: TGTGCCAGCAGCTTACAGGGTTCACCCCTCCACTTT. V gene TRBV11-2 combines with J gene TRBJ1-6; possible D gene TRBD1, 5 bases. Germline CDR1 and CDR2: SGHAT and FQNNGV. CDR3 length equals 12 residues. V dropped 2 bases and J dropped 9 bases, with 5 bases sitting between them.

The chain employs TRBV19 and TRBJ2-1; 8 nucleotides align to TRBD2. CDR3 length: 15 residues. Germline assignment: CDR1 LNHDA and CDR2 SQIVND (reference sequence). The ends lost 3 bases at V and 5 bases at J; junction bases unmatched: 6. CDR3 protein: CASSMGREGHNEQFF. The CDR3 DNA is TGTGCCAGTAGTATGGGTCGGGAGGGCCACAATGAGCAGTTCTTC. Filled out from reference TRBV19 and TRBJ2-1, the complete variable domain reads DGGITQSPKYLFRKEGQNVTLSCEQNLNHDAMYWYRQDPGQGLRLIYYSQIVNDFQKGDIAEGYSVSREKKESFPLTVTSAQKNPTAFYLCASSMGREGHNEQFFGPGTRLTVL.

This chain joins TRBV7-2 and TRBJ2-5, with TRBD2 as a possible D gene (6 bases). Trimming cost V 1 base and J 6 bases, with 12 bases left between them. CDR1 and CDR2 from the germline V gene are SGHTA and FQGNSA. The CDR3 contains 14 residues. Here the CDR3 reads CASSLEAGLKTQYF. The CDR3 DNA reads TGTGCCAGCAGCTTAGAGGCGGGATTAAAGACCCAGTACTTC.

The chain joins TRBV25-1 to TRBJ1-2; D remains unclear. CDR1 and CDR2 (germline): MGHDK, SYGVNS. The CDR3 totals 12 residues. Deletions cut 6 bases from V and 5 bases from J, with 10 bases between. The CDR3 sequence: CASSEGRYGYTF. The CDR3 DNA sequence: TGTGCCAGCAGCGAGGGAAGGTATGGCTACACCTTC.

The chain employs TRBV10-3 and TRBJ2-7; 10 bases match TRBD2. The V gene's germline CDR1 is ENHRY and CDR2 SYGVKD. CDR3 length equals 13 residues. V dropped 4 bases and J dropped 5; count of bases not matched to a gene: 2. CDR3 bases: TGTGCCATCAGTGGACTAGCGGGCCACGAGCAGTACTTC. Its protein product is CAISGLAGHEQYF.

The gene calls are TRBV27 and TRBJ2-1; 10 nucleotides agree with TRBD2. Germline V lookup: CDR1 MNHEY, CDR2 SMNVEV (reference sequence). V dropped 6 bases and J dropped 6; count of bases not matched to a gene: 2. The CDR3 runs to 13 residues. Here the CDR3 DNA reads TGTGCCAGCAGGGGACTAGCGCTCAATGAGCAGTTCTTC. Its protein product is CASRGLALNEQFF.

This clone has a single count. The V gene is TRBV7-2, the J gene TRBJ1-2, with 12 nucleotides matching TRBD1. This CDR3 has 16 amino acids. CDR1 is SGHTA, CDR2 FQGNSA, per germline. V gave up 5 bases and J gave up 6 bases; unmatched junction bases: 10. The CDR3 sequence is CASSGGPGTGGHGYTF. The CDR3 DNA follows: TGTGCCAGCAGCGGGGGCCCCGGGACAGGGGGCCATGGCTACACCTTC.

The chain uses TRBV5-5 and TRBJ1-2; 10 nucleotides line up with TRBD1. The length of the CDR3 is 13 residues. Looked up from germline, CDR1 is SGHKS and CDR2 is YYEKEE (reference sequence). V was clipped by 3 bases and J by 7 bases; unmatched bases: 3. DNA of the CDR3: TGTGCCAGCAGCTATGACAGGGGGCTTGGCTACACCTTC. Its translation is CASSYDRGLGYTF.

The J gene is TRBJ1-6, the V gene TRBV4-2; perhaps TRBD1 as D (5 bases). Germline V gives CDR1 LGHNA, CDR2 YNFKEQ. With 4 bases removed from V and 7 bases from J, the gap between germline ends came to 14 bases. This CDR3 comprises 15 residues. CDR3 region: CASSPEGELNSPLHF. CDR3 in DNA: TGTGCCAGCAGCCCAGAAGGGGAATTGAATTCACCCCTCCACTTT.

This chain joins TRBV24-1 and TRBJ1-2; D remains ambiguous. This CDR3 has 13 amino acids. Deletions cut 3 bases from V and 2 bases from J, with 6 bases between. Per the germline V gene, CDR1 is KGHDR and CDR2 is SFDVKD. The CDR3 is CATSDGRNYGYTF. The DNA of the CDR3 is TGTGCCACCAGTGATGGTCGGAACTATGGCTACACCTTC.

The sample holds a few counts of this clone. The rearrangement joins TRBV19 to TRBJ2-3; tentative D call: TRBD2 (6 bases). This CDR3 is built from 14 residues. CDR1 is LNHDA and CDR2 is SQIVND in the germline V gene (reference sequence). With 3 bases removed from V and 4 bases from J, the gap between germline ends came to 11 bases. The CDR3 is CASSMASVPDTQYF. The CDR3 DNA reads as TGTGCCAGTAGTATGGCTAGCGTACCAGATACGCAGTATTTT.

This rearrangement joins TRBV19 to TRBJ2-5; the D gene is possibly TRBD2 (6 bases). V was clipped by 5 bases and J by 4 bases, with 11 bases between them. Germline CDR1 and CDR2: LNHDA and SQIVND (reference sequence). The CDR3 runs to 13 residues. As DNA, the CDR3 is TGTGCCAGTAGTGGCCGGAGGGCAGAGACCCAGTACTTC. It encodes CASSGRRAETQYF.

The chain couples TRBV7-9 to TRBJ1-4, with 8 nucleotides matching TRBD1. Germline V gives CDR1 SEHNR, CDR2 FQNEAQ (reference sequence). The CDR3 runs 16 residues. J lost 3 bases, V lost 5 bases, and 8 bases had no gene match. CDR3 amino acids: CASSRGQVAANEKLFF. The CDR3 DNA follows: TGTGCCAGCAGCCGGGGACAGGTCGCGGCTAATGAAAAACTGTTTTTT. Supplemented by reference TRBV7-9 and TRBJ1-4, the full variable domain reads DTGVSQNPRHKITKRGQNVTFRCDPISEHNRLYWYRQTLGQGPEFLTYFQNEAQLEKSRLLSDRFSAERPKGSFSTLEIQRTEQGDSAMYLCASSRGQVAANEKLFFGSGTQLSVL.

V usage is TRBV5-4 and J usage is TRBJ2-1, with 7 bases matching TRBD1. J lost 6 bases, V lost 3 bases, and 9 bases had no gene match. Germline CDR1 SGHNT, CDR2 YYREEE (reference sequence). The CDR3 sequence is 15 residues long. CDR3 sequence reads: CASSSRDRQVNEQFF. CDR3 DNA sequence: TGTGCCAGCAGCTCCCGGGACAGACAAGTCAATGAGCAGTTCTTC.

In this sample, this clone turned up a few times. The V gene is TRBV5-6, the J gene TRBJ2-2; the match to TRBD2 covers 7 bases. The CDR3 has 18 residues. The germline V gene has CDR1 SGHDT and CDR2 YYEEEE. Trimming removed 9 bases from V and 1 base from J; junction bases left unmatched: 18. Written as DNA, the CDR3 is TGTGCCACCTCACCCCTTTTGGCGGGAGCGAAGAACACCGGGGAGCTGTTTTTT. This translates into CATSPLLAGAKNTGELFF.

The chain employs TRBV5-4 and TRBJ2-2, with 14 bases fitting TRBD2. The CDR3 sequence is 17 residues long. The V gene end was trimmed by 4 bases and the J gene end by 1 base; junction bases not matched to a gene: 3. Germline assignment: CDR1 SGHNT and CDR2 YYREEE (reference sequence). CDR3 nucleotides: TGTGCCAGCAGCCCCGGGACTAGCGGGAGGAACACCGGGGAGCTGTTTTTT. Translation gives CASSPGTSGRNTGELFF.

The CDR3 sequence is CASSLGGGPYNEQFF. CDR3 in DNA: TGCGCCAGCAGCTTGGGGGGAGGGCCTTACAATGAGCAGTTCTTC. The gene calls are TRBV5-1 and TRBJ2-1, with 7 bases identical to TRBD2. Germline V gives CDR1 SGHRS, CDR2 YFSETQ. The CDR3 is 15 amino acids. V was pared by 0 bases and J by 4 bases, with 4 bases of the junction left unmatched.

This CDR3 reads CASSLGVNSPLHF. The CDR3, as DNA: TGTGCCAGCAGTCTGGGAGTTAATTCACCCCTCCACTTT. The genes are TRBV9 and TRBJ1-6, with no clear D. The V gene's germline CDR1 is SGDLS and CDR2 YYNGEE. V lost 5 bases and J lost 6, with 9 bases in between. The CDR3 consists of 13 residues.